The T cell receptor (beta chain) described here comes from a study of Ad26.COV2.S vaccination and SARS-CoV-2 variants. Study overall: The COV1001 Ad26.COV2.S trial arm included the donor. Doses of Ad26.COV2.S were injected into muscle once or twice, 56 days apart.

Treatment denoted: some 19 received Ad26.COV2.S at low or high dose, single or two shots; about 5 received placebo; per-sample allocation not given. The investigators took samples on day 63 after the first vaccine or placebo injection. The data were produced by immunoSEQ multiplex PCR, yet TCRdb's version contains in-frame clones alone and is incomplete. Among a few hundred thousand clones listed, about 80% were seen once. Study conclusions and caveats: The authors reported substantial breadth in spike-specific CD8+ and CD4+ T cell responses after vaccination.

On this clone itself: The antigen is unknown.

Trimming removed 5 bases from V and 1 base from J, with 5 bases in between. The CDR3 is 12 amino acids. Germline CDR1 reads MNHEY; CDR2 reads SVGEGT. The chain has TRBV6-2 or TRBV6-3 and TRBJ1-2; D gene ambiguous. This sample comprised peripheral blood, obtained in a trial of Ad26.COV2.S vaccine versus placebo. This receptor was obtained from a person aged 18 to 65 who received the Ad26.COV2.S COVID-19 vaccine or a placebo. The CDR3 region is CASSNLNYGYTF. DNA of the CDR3: TGTGCCAGCAGTAACCTTAACTATGGCTACACCTTC.